These 17 T cell receptor beta chains came from one sample sequenced in a study of cytomegalovirus exposure and HLA in healthy donors (dated by TCRdb to about 2017). The method behind the library was the immunoSEQ multiplex PCR assay. A mixture of 60 forward primers for TCR Vbeta segments and 13 reverse primers for TCR Jbeta segments was used in the multiplex PCR. TCRdb provides this immuneACCESS table in a form limited to in-frame rearrangements. Some clones are lacking; in checked studies, under half of them reflect an unresolved V gene, and why the rest are absent is not known. A total of about 120,000 clones appear in this sample, nearly 80% of them only once. The ten biggest clones cover less than 4% of the sample. Sequencing input: PBMCs. These receptor sequences come from a woman in her twenties or thirties in good health and CMV-seropositive.

The chain recombines TRBV28 with TRBJ2-7; 7 nucleotides line up with TRBD1. There are 12 residues in the CDR3. Trimming at V came to 5 bases and at J to 11 bases, leaving 9 bases not matched to a gene. The germline V gene encodes CDR1 MDHEN and CDR2 SYDVKM. Here the CDR3 reads CASSIPTGQKYF. The CDR3 bases are TGTGCCAGCAGTATCCCGACAGGGCAGAAGTACTTC.

The chain has TRBV7-2 and TRBJ2-1; TRBD2 matches at 9 bases. Germline values: CDR1 SGHTA, CDR2 FQGNSA. The CDR3 is made up of 16 amino acids. J was trimmed by 7 bases and V by 3 bases; bases with no gene match: 10. CDR3 DNA sequence: TGTGCCAGCAGCTTGAGAGGTAGCGGGGGCAGGAATGAGCAGTTCTTC. It translates to CASSLRGSGGRNEQFF.

This chain links TRBV6-6 with TRBJ2-5, with 7 bases aligning to TRBD1. The CDR3 covers 13 residues. After removal of 10 bases from V and 4 bases from J, the junction contained 9 bases not matched to a gene. Germline CDR1 MNHNY, CDR2 SVGAGI (reference sequence). CDR3 bases: TGTGCCACCGGACAGGCTGGGGGAGAGACCCAGTACTTC. Encoded protein: CATGQAGGETQYF.

The chain recombines TRBV11-3 with TRBJ2-3; 8 bases line up with TRBD1. V lost 5 bases, J lost 10 bases, and 5 bases stayed unmatched. CDR3 length: 12 amino acids. Looked up from germline, CDR1 is SGHNT and CDR2 is YENEEA. CDR3 DNA: TGTGCCAGCAGCGCCCGACAGGGGCCGCAGTATTTT. Translated, it gives CASSARQGPQYF.

This clone came up a few times. J is TRBJ1-4 and V is TRBV7-2; D not resolved. Trimming removed 5 bases from V and 5 bases from J, with 15 bases in between. Germline CDR1 SGHTA, CDR2 FQGNSA. CDR3 length: 15 residues. The CDR3 DNA is TGTGCCAGCAGCGCCCTCTCGGTGAACAATGAAAAACTGTTTTTT. Translated: CASSALSVNNEKLFF. The variable domain in full, completed from reference TRBV7-2 and TRBJ1-4, reads GAGVSQSPSNKVTEKGKDVELRCDPISGHTALYWYRQSLGQGLEFLIYFQGNSAPDKSGLPSDRFSAERTGGSVSTLTIQRTQQEDSAVYLCASSALSVNNEKLFFGSGTQLSVL.

This chain joins TRBV5-8 and TRBJ1-1; tentative D call: TRBD1 (5 bases). The CDR3 runs 12 residues. CDR1 is SGHTS and CDR2 is YDEGEE in the germline V gene. V lost 1 base and J lost 5, with 6 bases in between. The DNA of the CDR3 is TGTGCCAGCAGCTTGAAGGGGACTGAAGCTTTCTTT. This sequence encodes CASSLKGTEAFF.

The chain recombines TRBV27 with TRBJ2-1; D gene ambiguous. The CDR3 is made up of 16 amino acids. CDR1 and CDR2 from the germline V gene are MNHEY and SMNVEV (reference sequence). The V and J ends lost 6 bases and 0 bases respectively, with 15 bases between them. The CDR3 spells CASRHDSAGSYNEQFF. In nucleotides, the CDR3 is TGTGCCAGCAGACACGACTCGGCCGGCTCCTACAATGAGCAGTTCTTC.

The chain joins TRBV5-1 to TRBJ2-7, with TRBD2 as a possible D gene (6 bases). The CDR3 sequence is 16 residues long. Germline V gives CDR1 SGHRS, CDR2 YFSETQ. V lost 4 bases, J lost 3 bases, and 20 bases lay in between. CDR3 nucleotide sequence: TGCGCCAGCAGCGTCCTTTCCCGGGACTCTTTCTACGAGCAGTACTTC. This gives the protein CASSVLSRDSFYEQYF.

The CDR3 here is CASSSRGGATEAFF. As DNA, the CDR3 is TGTGCCAGCAGCTCAAGGGGGGGGGCCACTGAAGCTTTCTTT. V and J are TRBV7-3 and TRBJ1-1, with D maybe TRBD1 (6 bases). CDR1 and CDR2 from the germline V gene are SGHTA and FQGTGA. The CDR3 length is 14 residues. V gave up 4 bases and J gave up 4 bases, with 13 bases separating them. The full variable domain, completed using reference TRBV7-3 and TRBJ1-1, is GAGVSQTPSNKVTEKGKYVELRCDPISGHTALYWYRQSLGQGPEFLIYFQGTGAADDSGLPNDRFFAVRPEGSVSTLKIQRTERGDSAVYLCASSSRGGATEAFFGQGTRLTVV.

This sequence joins TRBV6-5 and TRBJ2-5, with 7 bases lining up with TRBD1. V lost 5 bases, J lost 5 bases, and 5 bases stayed unmatched. Germline V gene sequence: CDR1 MNHEY, CDR2 SVGAGI. The CDR3 is made up of 13 amino acids. CDR3 sequence: CASSPDRPETQYF. In nucleotides, the CDR3 is TGTGCCAGCAGTCCGGACAGGCCGGAGACCCAGTACTTC.

V is TRBV7-6 and J is TRBJ2-7; 13 nucleotides align to TRBD2. The CDR3 length is 17 residues. V shed 1 base, J shed 0 bases, and the junction held 3 bases outside the gene matches. Germline V gene lookup returns CDR1 SGHVS and CDR2 FNYEAQ. The CDR3 protein is CASSLGLAGGSSYEQYF. DNA of the CDR3: TGTGCCAGCAGCTTAGGACTAGCGGGGGGTTCCTCCTACGAGCAGTACTTC. The whole variable domain, remainder taken from reference TRBV7-6 and TRBJ2-7, is GAGVSQSPRYKVTKRGQDVALRCDPISGHVSLYWYRQALGQGPEFLTYFNYEAQQDKSGLPNDRFSAERPEGSISTLTIQRTEQRDSAMYRCASSLGLAGGSSYEQYFGPGTRLTVT.

The CDR3: CATRPGTGGYQETQYF. CDR3 sequence (DNA): TGCGCCACCAGACCCGGGACAGGGGGGTACCAAGAGACCCAGTACTTC. The rearrangement joins TRBV5-1 to TRBJ2-5; 11 bases map to TRBD1. J lost 0 bases, V lost 9 bases, and 10 bases had no gene match. The germline gives CDR1 SGHRS, CDR2 YFSETQ. The CDR3 is 16 residues long.

V and J are TRBV28 and TRBJ2-3, with 7 bases fitting TRBD1. J lost 9 bases, V lost 7 bases, and 7 bases had no gene match. This CDR3 has 12 amino acids. The germline CDR1 and CDR2 sequences are MDHEN and SYDVKM. The CDR3 coding sequence is TGTGCCAGCACCGTACAGGGGTGGACGCAGTATTTT. Amino acid sequence: CASTVQGWTQYF.

This sequence joins TRBV15 and TRBJ2-3; 15 nucleotides match TRBD2. Germline assignment: CDR1 LNHNV and CDR2 YYDKDF (reference sequence). After removal of 5 bases from V and 5 bases from J, the junction contained 8 bases not matched to a gene. The CDR3 runs to 17 residues. CDR3 nucleotides: TGTGCCACCAGCGGGGGACTAGCGGGGGGCCAGGGAGATACGCAGTATTTT. This translates into CATSGGLAGGQGDTQYF.

This clone occurred a few times. This chain uses TRBV29-1 with TRBJ2-3; possibly TRBD1 for D (5 bases). The V and J ends lost 0 bases and 3 bases respectively, with 13 bases between them. CDR1 and CDR2 from the germline V gene are SQVTM and ANQGSEA. CDR3 length: 15 residues. DNA for the CDR3: TGCAGCGTTGAAGACCCAGGGTCGAGAACAGATACGCAGTATTTT. Translation: CSVEDPGSRTDTQYF.

This clone has just one count. Compared with germline, one end of the junction differs, possibly owing to a read error. The V and J genes are TRBV6-5 and TRBJ2-1, with D perhaps matching TRBD1 (5 bases). From germline, CDR1 is MNHEY and CDR2 SVGAGI. The length of the CDR3 is 16 residues. CDR3 protein: CASSSPGWGRGNKQFF. CDR3 sequence (DNA): TGTGCCAGCAGTTCGCCCGGGTGGGGCCGAGGCAATAAGCAGTTCTTC.

This chain links TRBV20-1 with TRBJ1-4; D remains unclear. Germline V gives CDR1 DFQATT, CDR2 SNEGSKA (reference sequence). There are 11 residues in the CDR3. The V end was cut by 6 bases, the J end by 5 bases, with 7 bases between. The CDR3: CSAQINEKLFF. For the CDR3, the DNA is TGCAGTGCCCAGATAAATGAAAAACTGTTTTTT.